Sequencing of this TCR beta chain was carried out in a study of T cell clones after liver transplantation (dated by TCRdb to between 2018 and 2021). For the wider study: The samples were obtained from ITN030ST, a randomized trial that attempted immunosuppression withdrawal within 2 years after liver transplantation. Blood samples were collected pre-transplant, pre-randomization before withdrawal, and post-randomization after either complete withdrawal or failed withdrawal. A cohort of 8 liver transplant recipients was studied, of whom 3 were classified as tolerant and 5 as non-tolerant. Donor-reactive T cell clones were identified by TCRbeta sequencing after a pre-transplant mixed lymphocyte reaction and then tracked in post-transplant blood. Tolerance meant complete immunosuppression withdrawal for at least one year without liver enzymes rising beyond twice the upper limit of normal. Subjects received no induction therapy and standard immunosuppression until randomization at 12-24 months post-transplant. As an antigen-independent comparator for the donor-reactive sequences, third party-reactive TCRbeta sequences from pre-transplant MLRs were identified as well. Of the eight recipients, three were HCV-positive, while the remaining recipients had been transplanted for non-autoimmune, non-viral indications. On the study overall, not on this receptor specifically: In two subjects, low numbers of available donor cells limited the measurable donor-reactive repertoire. Circulating donor-reactive CD4 TCRbeta sequences fell significantly post-transplant in 5 of 8 subjects, irrespective of tolerance or HCV status. When repertoire turnover was taken into account, detection of donor-reactive sequences was significantly reduced in 7 of 8 subjects for CD4 and in 8 of 8 subjects for CD8. Conclusions were preliminary, limited by small, heterogeneous patient numbers and non-standardized post-transplant time points. Donor-reactive sequences decreased more than third party-reactive sequences, which suggests partial antigen-specific deletion that was not related to withdrawal success. Since no allograft tissue specimens were available, donor-reactive T cells may have migrated into the graft instead of being deleted.

In regard to this clone: The antigen it binds to is not known. The record has no base qualities; no much larger clone is one base away.

The germline V gene yields MDHEN for CDR1 and SYDVKM for CDR2. Including cysteine and phenylalanine, the CDR3 has 15 amino acids. The read is trimmed to its CDR3 DNA, 45 bases read in frame from base 1. V is pruned by 3 bases and J by 4 bases, leaving 4 bases of the junction without a gene match. High-throughput TCRbeta CDR3 sequencing of frozen genomic DNA was performed by immunoSEQ, with PCR amplification, mapping, bias correction and internal controls included. In the paper's pipeline: Only productive rearrangements were retained, with each unique TCRbeta sequence defined by its CDR3 nucleotide sequence together with its V and J gene. For classification of a sequence as donor-reactive, at least 5-fold expansion in CFSE-low cells relative to unstimulated pre-transplant cells and a frequency of at least 0.01% were required. Per-subject minimum frequency thresholds, based on the lowest-template unstimulated sample, ensured at least 90% detection power. Jensen-Shannon divergence between the top 1000 TCRbeta sequences after and before transplant was used to measure repertoire turnover. Two-sided Fisher's exact tests were used to test for changes in the detection of donor-reactive sequences. TCRdb re-hosts the immuneACCESS table, in-frame sequences only. Its copies lack some clones; in the studies checked, an unresolved V gene accounts for under half of them, and the cause for the rest is not known. The V and J calls and clone size are taken from that table; D and trimming were inferred from the DNA. For this sample the table gives tens of thousands of clones, of which 70% to 75% were detected only once. The top ten clonotypes cover approximately 16% of the sample.

Read against the paper, the sample's time point label means: pre-transplant. Thawed unstimulated PBMCs were stained for CD3, CD4 and CD8 and FACS-sorted into CD3+CD4+ and CD3+CD8+ populations. All 8 studied subjects were randomized to withdrawal of immunosuppression. The Qiagen DNeasy Blood and Tissue Kit was used for isolation of genomic DNA. The sample consisted of CD4+ T cells from blood, taken before liver transplant. The chain employs TRBV28 and TRBJ1-5; TRBD1 agrees with 9 junctional bases. The source is a human donor who received a liver transplant. CDR3 loop: CASSFTGGGNQPQHF. The sequenced DNA is TGTGCCAGCAGTTTTACAGGGGGCGGGAATCAGCCCCAGCATTTT.